These T cell receptor beta chains were read from a single sample in a study of T cell changes during pregnancy in multiple sclerosis. The method was immunoSEQ multiplex PCR; TCRdb's version includes in-frame clones alone and lacks a portion of them. The sample gives some 24,000 clones, under 95% of which show up once; 9.4% is in the top ten. The sequences come from CD8+ T cells from peripheral blood mononuclear cells, collected in the third trimester of pregnancy. The receptors were gathered from a female donor in good health, enrolled as a control in a pregnancy study. The conserved cysteine and the conserved F or W are not part of the CDR3 here.

v_call	j_call	cdr3_aa
TRBV7-9	TRBJ2-3	ASSPRQGDTDTQY
TRBV6-4	TRBJ2-2	ASSDSDRQGATGELF
TRBV5-8	TRBJ1-5	ASSLSGGGNQPQH
TRBV21-1	TRBJ1-1	ASSSRSFSELGDWEAF
TRBV6-5	TRBJ1-1	ASSYDRNMNTEAF
TRBV2	TRBJ1-6	ASRGGNSPLH
TRBV5-5	TRBJ1-5	ASSFRQGGNQPQH
TRBV13	TRBJ2-2	ASSPIAGGWGGELF
TRBV28	TRBJ1-1	ASSFSPRAEAF
TRBV6-5	TRBJ2-5	ASSYWYRGQETQY
TRBV27	TRBJ1-2	ASSLGGRVNYGYT
TRBV7-6	TRBJ2-5	ASSLGLYKRTQY
TRBV5-6	TRBJ2-7	ATSLGSGYYEQY
TRBV7-9	TRBJ2-7	ASSSPDRAHSYHEQY
TRBV7-9	TRBJ2-1	ASSFWTLTDEQF
TRBV7-9	TRBJ1-5	ASSRTGKNQPQH
TRBV6-1	TRBJ2-1	ASSEEEGGFNEQF
TRBV5-1	TRBJ1-1	ASSLEQGATTEAF
TRBV6-6	TRBJ2-5	ASRSLAGGTETQY
TRBV27	TRBJ1-1	ASSPIQGQTEAF
TRBV6-1	TRBJ1-1	ASSELVGGFNTEAF